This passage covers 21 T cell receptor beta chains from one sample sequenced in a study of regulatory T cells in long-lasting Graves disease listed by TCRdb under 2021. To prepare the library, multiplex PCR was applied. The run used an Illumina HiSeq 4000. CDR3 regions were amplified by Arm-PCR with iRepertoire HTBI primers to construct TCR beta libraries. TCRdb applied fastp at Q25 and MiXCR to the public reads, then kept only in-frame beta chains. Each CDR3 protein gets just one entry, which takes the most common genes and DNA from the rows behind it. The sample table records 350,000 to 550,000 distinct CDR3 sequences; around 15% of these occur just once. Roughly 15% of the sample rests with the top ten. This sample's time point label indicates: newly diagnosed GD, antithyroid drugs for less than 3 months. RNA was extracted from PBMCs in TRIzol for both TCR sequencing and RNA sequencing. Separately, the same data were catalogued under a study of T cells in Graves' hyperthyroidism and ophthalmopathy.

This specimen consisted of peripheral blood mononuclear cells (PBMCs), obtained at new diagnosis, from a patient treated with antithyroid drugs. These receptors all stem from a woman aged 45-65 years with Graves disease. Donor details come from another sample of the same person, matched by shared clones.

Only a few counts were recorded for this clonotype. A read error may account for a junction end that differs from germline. The CDR3 DNA is TGTGCCAGCAGATGGATACCAAGGGGGAGGGCCCCCGTCTTC. It encodes CASRWIPRGRAPVF. J is TRBJ2-1 and V is TRBV6-4; tentatively, D is TRBD2 (7 bases). The CDR3 runs to 14 residues. The germline CDR1 and CDR2 sequences are MRHNA and SNTAGT.

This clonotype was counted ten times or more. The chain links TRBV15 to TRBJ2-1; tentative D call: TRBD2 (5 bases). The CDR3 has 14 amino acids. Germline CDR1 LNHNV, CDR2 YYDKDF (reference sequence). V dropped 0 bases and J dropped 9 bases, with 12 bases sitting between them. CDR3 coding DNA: TGTGCCACCAGCAGAGATCGATGGGGAGCTGAGCAGTTCTTC. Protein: CATSRDRWGAEQFF.

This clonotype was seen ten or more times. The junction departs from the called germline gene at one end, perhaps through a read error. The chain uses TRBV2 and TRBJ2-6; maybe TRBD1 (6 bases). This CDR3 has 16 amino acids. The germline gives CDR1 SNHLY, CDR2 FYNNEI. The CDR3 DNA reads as TGTGTCAGCAGCCCGACAGGCAACTCTGGGGCCAACGTCCTGACTTTC. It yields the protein CVSSPTGNSGANVLTF.

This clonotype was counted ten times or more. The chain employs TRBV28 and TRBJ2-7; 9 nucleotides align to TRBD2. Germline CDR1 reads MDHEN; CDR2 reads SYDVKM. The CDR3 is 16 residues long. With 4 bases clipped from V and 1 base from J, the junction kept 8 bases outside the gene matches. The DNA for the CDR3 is TGTGCCAGCAGTTCCCTGGAACTAGCGGGTTCCTACGAGCAGTACTTC. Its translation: CASSSLELAGSYEQYF.

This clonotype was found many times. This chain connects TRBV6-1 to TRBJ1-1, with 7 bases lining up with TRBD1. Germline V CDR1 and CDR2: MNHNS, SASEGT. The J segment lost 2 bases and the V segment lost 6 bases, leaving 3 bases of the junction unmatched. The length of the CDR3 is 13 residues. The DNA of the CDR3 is TGTGCCAGCAGCAACAGGGGAAACACTGAAGCTTTCTTT. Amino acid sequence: CASSNRGNTEAFF.

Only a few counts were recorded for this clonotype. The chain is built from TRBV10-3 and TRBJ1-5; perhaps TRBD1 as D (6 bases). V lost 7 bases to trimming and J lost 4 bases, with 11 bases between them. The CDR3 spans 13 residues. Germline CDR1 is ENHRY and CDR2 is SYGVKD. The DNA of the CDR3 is TGTGCCATCACGGACAGCCCAAATCAGCCCCAGCATTTT. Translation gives CAITDSPNQPQHF.

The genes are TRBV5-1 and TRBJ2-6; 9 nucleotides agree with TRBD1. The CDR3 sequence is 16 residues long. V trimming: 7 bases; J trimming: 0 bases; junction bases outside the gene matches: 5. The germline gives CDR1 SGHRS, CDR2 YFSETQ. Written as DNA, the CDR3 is TGCGCCAGCGCCGGGACAGGGTTCTCTGGGGCCAACGTCCTGACTTTC. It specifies CASAGTGFSGANVLTF.

CDR3 in amino acids: CASSYIPGVRSNTEAFF. The CDR3 coding sequence is TGTGCCAGCAGTTACATCCCAGGGGTCCGTTCGAACACTGAAGCTTTCTTT. The gene calls are TRBV6-5 and TRBJ1-1; TRBD1 is a possible D gene (6 bases). Trimming shortened V by 2 bases and J by 1 base, and 17 bases separated the two germline ends. The length of the CDR3 is 17 residues. CDR1 and CDR2 (germline): MNHEY, SVGAGI.

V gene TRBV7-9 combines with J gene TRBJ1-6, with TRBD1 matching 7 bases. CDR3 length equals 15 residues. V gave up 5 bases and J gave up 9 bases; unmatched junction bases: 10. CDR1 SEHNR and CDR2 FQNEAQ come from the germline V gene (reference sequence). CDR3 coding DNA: TGTGCCAGCAGCACAGGACAGGACGCGAGTTCACCCCTCCACTTT. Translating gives CASSTGQDASSPLHF.

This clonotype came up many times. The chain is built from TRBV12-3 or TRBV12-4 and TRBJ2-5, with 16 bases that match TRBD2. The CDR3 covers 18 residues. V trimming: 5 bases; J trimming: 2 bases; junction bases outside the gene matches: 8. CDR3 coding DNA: TGTGCCAGCAGTACGGGACTAGCGGGAGGGCCTGAACAAGAGACCCAGTACTTC. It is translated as CASSTGLAGGPEQETQYF.

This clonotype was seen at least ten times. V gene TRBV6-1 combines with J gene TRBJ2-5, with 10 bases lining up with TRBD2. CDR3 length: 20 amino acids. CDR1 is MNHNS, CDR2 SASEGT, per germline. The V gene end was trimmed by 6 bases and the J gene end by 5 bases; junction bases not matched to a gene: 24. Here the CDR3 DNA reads TGTGCCAGCAGACGCCGGCGGGGGAGAACTAGCGGGGACCTGGGGGAGACCCAGTACTTC. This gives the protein CASRRRRGRTSGDLGETQYF.

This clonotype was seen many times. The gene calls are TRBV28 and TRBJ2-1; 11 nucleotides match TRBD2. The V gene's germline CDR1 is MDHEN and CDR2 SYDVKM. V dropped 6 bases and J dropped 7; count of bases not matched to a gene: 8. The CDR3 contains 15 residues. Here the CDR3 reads CASSLSSGRFNEQFF. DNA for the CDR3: TGTGCCAGCAGCCTCTCTAGCGGGAGGTTTAATGAGCAGTTCTTC.

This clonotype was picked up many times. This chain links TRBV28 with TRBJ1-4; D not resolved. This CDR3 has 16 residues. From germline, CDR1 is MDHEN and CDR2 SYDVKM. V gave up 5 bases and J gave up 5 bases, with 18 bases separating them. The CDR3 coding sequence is TGTGCCAGCAGTCCCACAACCACCGACCCGAATGAAAAACTGTTTTTT. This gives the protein CASSPTTTDPNEKLFF.

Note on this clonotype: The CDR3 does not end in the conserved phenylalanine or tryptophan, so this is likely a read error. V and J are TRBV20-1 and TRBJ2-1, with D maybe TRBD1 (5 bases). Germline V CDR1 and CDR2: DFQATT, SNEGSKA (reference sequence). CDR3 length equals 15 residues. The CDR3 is CRTAGIKSSYNEQFL. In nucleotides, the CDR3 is TGCAGGACTGCAGGGATAAAGAGCTCCTACAATGAGCAGTTCTTG.

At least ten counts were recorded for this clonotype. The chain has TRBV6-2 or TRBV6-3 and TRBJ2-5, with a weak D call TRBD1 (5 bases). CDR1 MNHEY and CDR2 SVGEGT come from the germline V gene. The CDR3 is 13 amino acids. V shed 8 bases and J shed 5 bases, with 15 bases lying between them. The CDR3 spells CASGQGVGETQYF. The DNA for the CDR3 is TGTGCCAGCGGTCAGGGTGTGGGGGAGACCCAGTACTTC.

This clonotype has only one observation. CDR3 in DNA: TGTGCCAGCCTTCCCCGGGCGGGGTTTTCCTACGAGCAGTACTTC. It translates to CASLPRAGFSYEQYF. The chain employs TRBV19 and TRBJ2-7; D possibly corresponds to TRBD2 (6 bases). Germline V gives CDR1 LNHDA, CDR2 SQIVND (reference sequence). Trimming shortened V by 9 bases and J by 1 base, and 19 bases separated the two germline ends. The CDR3 is 15 residues long.

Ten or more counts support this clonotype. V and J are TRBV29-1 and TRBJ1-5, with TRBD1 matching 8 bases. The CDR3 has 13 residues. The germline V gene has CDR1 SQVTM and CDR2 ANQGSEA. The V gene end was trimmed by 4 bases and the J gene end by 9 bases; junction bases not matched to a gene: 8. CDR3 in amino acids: CSVGGQGDLPQHF. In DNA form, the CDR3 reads TGCAGCGTTGGCGGACAGGGAGATCTGCCCCAGCATTTT.

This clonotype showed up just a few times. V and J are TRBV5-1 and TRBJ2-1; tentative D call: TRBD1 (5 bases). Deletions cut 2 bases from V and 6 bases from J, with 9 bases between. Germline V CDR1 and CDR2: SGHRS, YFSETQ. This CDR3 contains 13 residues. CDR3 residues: CASSLQVLNEQFF. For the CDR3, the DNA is TGCGCCAGCAGCTTACAGGTCCTCAATGAGCAGTTCTTC.

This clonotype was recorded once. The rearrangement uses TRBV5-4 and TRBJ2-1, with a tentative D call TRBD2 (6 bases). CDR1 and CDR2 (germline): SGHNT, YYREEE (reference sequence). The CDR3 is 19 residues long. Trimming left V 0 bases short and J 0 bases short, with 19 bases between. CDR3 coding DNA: TGTGCCAGCAGCTTGGGCCCGGGGGTAGCGGCTATCTCCTACAATGAGCAGTTCTTC. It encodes CASSLGPGVAAISYNEQFF. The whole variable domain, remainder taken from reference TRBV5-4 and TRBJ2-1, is ETGVTQSPTHLIKTRGQQVTLRCSSQSGHNTVSWYQQALGQGPQFIFQYYREEENGRGNFPPRFSGLQFPNYSSELNVNALELDDSALYLCASSLGPGVAAISYNEQFFGPGTRLTVL.

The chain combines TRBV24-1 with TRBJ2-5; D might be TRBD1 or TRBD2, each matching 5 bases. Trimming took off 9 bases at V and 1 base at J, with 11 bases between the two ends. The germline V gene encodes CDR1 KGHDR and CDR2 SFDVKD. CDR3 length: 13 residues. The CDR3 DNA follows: TGTGCCACCTCGGGACGGACCCAAGAGACCCAGTACTTC. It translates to CATSGRTQETQYF.

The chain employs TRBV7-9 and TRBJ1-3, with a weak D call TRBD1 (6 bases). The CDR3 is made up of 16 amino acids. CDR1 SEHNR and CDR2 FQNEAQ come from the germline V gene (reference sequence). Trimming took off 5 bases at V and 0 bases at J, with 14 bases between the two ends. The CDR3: CASSVGGHPSGNTIYF. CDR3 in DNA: TGTGCCAGCAGCGTCGGGGGGCACCCCTCTGGAAACACCATATATTTT.